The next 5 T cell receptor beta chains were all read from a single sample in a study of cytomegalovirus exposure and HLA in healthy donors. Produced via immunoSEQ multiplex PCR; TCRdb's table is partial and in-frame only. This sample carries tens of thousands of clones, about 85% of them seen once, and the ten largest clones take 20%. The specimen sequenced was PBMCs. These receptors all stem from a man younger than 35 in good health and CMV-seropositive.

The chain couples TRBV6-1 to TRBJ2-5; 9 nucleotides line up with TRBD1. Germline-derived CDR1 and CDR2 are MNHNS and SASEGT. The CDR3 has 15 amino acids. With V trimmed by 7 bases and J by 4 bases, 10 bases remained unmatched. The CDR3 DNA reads TGTGCCAGCACAATCCCAACAGGGGGCCGAGAGACCCAGTACTTC. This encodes CASTIPTGGRETQYF.

The CDR3 here is CASRGTVNYGYTF. The DNA of the CDR3 is TGTGCCAGCAGGGGGACAGTTAACTATGGCTACACCTTC. The chain is built from TRBV6-5 and TRBJ1-2; TRBD1 matches 7 bases. The CDR3 covers 13 residues. Germline CDR1 MNHEY, CDR2 SVGAGI. The V gene end was trimmed by 6 bases and the J gene end by 1 base; junction bases not matched to a gene: 2.

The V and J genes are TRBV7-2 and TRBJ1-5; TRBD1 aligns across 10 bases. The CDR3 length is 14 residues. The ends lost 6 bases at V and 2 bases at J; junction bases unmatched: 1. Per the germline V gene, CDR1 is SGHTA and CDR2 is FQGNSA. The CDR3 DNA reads TGTGCCAGCAGGGGGACAGGGGGCAATCAGCCCCAGCATTTT. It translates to CASRGTGGNQPQHF. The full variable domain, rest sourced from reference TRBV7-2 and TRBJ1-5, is GAGVSQSPSNKVTEKGKDVELRCDPISGHTALYWYRQSLGQGLEFLIYFQGNSAPDKSGLPSDRFSAERTGGSVSTLTIQRTQQEDSAVYLCASRGTGGNQPQHFGDGTRLSIL.

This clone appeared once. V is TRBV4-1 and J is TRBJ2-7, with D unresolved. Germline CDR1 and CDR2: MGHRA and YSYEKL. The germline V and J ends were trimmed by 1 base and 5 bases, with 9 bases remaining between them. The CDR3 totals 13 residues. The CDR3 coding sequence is TGCGCCAGCAGCCAAGTGAATGCGGACGAGCAGTACTTC. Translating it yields CASSQVNADEQYF.

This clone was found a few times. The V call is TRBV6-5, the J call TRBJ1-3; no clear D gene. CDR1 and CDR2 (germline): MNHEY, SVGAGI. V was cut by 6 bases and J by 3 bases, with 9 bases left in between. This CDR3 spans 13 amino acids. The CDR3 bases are TGTGCCAGCAGAACTCAAAGTGGAAACACCATATATTTT. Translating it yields CASRTQSGNTIYF.